These T cell receptor beta chains were read from a single sample in a study of T cell repertoires in cytomegalovirus infection. Each CDR3 protein gets one entry after TCRdb re-called the reads with MiXCR. Of roughly 300,000 distinct CDR3 sequences in the sample, about 25% were seen once. The sequenced material came from PBMCs. The receptors come from a human donor in good health (CMV status not recorded). Some clones in this sample may be carry-over from other donors' samples. Each CDR3 is given with its conserved first and last residue. The D gene is left open where the match is weak. A row's size may be missing; if present it is once, few, many or a size class.

J | size | D | V | DNA | CDR3
TRBJ1-1 | NA | NA | TRBV11-2 | TGTGCCAGCAGCTCGTCTCGGGCTCACACTGAAGCTTTCTTT | CASSSSRAHTEAFF
TRBJ2-3 | NA | NA | TRBV7-2 | TGTGCCAGCGGCTGGGGCTACACAGATACGCAGTATTTT | CASGWGYTDTQYF
TRBJ2-1 | few | TRBD2 | TRBV19 | TGTGCCAGTTCACTAGCGGGAGTGGTCAATGAGCAGTTCTTC | CASSLAGVVNEQFF
TRBJ2-7 | NA | NA | TRBV7-2 | TGTGCCAGCAGCTCGGGCGGATCCCTTGCCCTCGAGCAGTACTTC | CASSSGGSLALEQYF
TRBJ1-5 | once | NA | TRBV28 | TGTGCCAGCAGCCCCACACAGGGTCAAGGAAGCAATCAGCCCCAGCATTTT | CASSPTQGQGSNQPQHF
TRBJ2-7 | NA | NA | TRBV6-2/TRBV6-3 | TGTGCCAGCAGTAATACCAGGATGGACAGCGTATATTCCTACGAGCAGTACTTC | CASSNTRMDSVYSYEQYF
TRBJ2-1 | few | NA | TRBV19 | TGTGCCAGTAGTATAGCGACATCTTCAGATGAGCAGTTCTTC | CASSIATSSDEQFF
TRBJ2-7 | few | NA | TRBV6-2/TRBV6-3 | TGTGCCAGCAGGGGAAGGATGGACGAGCAGTACTTC | CASRGRMDEQYF
TRBJ2-1 | many | TRBD2 | TRBV7-2 | TGTGCCAGCAGCTTAACCGTACTAGCGGGAGGAAATGAGCAGTTCTTC | CASSLTVLAGGNEQFF
TRBJ1-5 | few | NA | TRBV18 | TGTGCCAGCTCACCCTCCAGGGGCCAGGTCGGCAATCAGCCCCAGCATTTT | CASSPSRGQVGNQPQHF
TRBJ2-3 | NA | TRBD1 | TRBV20-1 | TGCAGTGCTCGAACCCCGGGACAGGGAGGCGGCACAGATACGCAGTATTTT | CSARTPGQGGGTDTQYF
TRBJ2-1 | few | NA | TRBV11-2 | TGTGCCAGCAGCTTAAACTCTGGAGGGTTATCCTACAATGAGCAGTTCTTC | CASSLNSGGLSYNEQFF
TRBJ2-3 | once | TRBD2 | TRBV29-1 | TGCAGCGTTGGAGCGGGGGTTCGGGGCACAGATACGCAGTATTTT | CSVGAGVRGTDTQYF
TRBJ1-1 | NA | NA | TRBV20-1 | TGCAGTGCTAGCGAAGGGCGGGCGGCTTTCTTT | CSASEGRAAFF
TRBJ1-5 | NA | TRBD1 | TRBV30 | TGTGCCTGGAGTGTCGGGGACAGCAGCAATCAGCCCCAGCATTTT | CAWSVGDSSNQPQHF
TRBJ1-1 | NA | TRBD1 | TRBV29-1 | TGCAGCGTTCTGACAGGGAGGTTGGCTTTCTTT | CSVLTGRLAFF
TRBJ1-4 | few | NA | TRBV7-2 | TGTGCCAGCAGCCGACCCATGGCGGACAGAACGAATGAAAAACTGTTTTTT | CASSRPMADRTNEKLFF
TRBJ1-1 | NA | TRBD1 | TRBV6-6 | TGTGCCAGCAGCTCTTATGCCCGTCCAGGGGGGGGGAACACTGAAGCTTTCTTT | CASSSYARPGGGNTEAFF
TRBJ2-5 | few | NA | TRBV11-2 | TGTGCCAGCAGCTCCGGGACTCCTTTTAAAGAGACCCAGTACTTC | CASSSGTPFKETQYF
TRBJ2-1 | many | TRBD2 | TRBV7-2 | TGTGCCAGCAGCCCCGGGACTACCTCCTACAATGAGCAGTTCTTC | CASSPGTTSYNEQFF
TRBJ2-6 | few | NA | TRBV11-2 | TGTGCCAGCAGCCGTACGTCAGCGTCTGGGGCCAACGTCCTGACTTTC | CASSRTSASGANVLTF
TRBJ2-3 | NA | TRBD2 | TRBV11-2 | TGTGCCAGCAGCTTACGCGGGAGAGGTTTGACAGATACGCAGTATTTT | CASSLRGRGLTDTQYF
TRBJ1-5 | many | NA | TRBV7-2 | TGTGCCAGCAGCTTAGCGTCACAGATCAATCAGCCCCAGCATTTT | CASSLASQINQPQHF
TRBJ2-2 | NA | NA | TRBV2 | TGTGCCAGCAGTGAAAGTCCTGAGCTGTTTTTT | CASSESPELFF
TRBJ1-6 | many | NA | TRBV7-2 | TGTGCCAGCAGCTCCCGAGGGTCCCAAGGTTCACCCCTCCACTTT | CASSSRGSQGSPLHF
TRBJ2-7 | NA | NA | TRBV7-9 | TGTGCCAGCAGCTTAGACGGCAGTTACTCCTACGAGCAGTACTTC | CASSLDGSYSYEQYF
TRBJ2-5 | many | NA | TRBV7-6 | TGTGCCAGCAGCTCCGAGAGCCTAGAAGAAGAGACCCAGTACTTC | CASSSESLEEETQYF
TRBJ2-7 | many | NA | TRBV7-2 | TGTGCCAGCAGCTTCAATCGTGGGTACGAGCAGTACTTC | CASSFNRGYEQYF
TRBJ1-3 | NA | TRBD1 | TRBV6-5 | TGTGCCAGCAGTTACGTATCGGGACAGGGAGGGGGAAACACCATATATTTT | CASSYVSGQGGGNTIYF
TRBJ1-1 | NA | TRBD1 | TRBV2 | TGTGCCAGCGGCGGCACAGGGGGCGCCAGGACTGAAGCTTTCTTT | CASGGTGGARTEAFF
TRBJ2-1 | NA | TRBD2 | TRBV29-1 | TGCAGCGTTGGCCGGGGGGTTCCTTACAATGAGCAGTTCTTC | CSVGRGVPYNEQFF
TRBJ2-4 | few | TRBD2 | TRBV7-2 | TGTGCCAGCAGCTTACGTCTAGCGGGGGGTTTAGCCAAAAACATTCAGTACTTC | CASSLRLAGGLAKNIQYF
TRBJ2-5 | NA | TRBD2 | TRBV19 | TGTGCCAGTAGTCCCAGCGGGAGGGCCCCGCAGGAGACCCAGTACTTC | CASSPSGRAPQETQYF
TRBJ1-1 | few | NA | TRBV12-3/TRBV12-4 | TGTGCCAGCAGTTTAATGTCGACAGCAGAAGCTTTCTTT | CASSLMSTAEAFF
TRBJ2-4 | NA | NA | TRBV19 | TGTGCCAGTAGTAGGGAAGGGGCCGGAAACATTCAGTACTTC | CASSREGAGNIQYF
TRBJ1-2 | NA | TRBD1 | TRBV5-1 | TGCGCCAGCAGTTCCGGGACAGGGGTCTATGGCTACACCTTC | CASSSGTGVYGYTF
TRBJ2-1 | NA | NA | TRBV28 | TGTGCCAGCAAACCGGGACGGGTGTCCGGTGAGCAGTTCTTC | CASKPGRVSGEQFF
TRBJ2-1 | once | NA | TRBV20-1 | TGCAGTGCCACAGGTTCTACTATTTCCTACAATGAGCAGTTCTTC | CSATGSTISYNEQFF
TRBJ2-2 | NA | TRBD2 | TRBV12-3/TRBV12-4 | TGTGCCGCCGGGAGGGGGAACACCGGGGAGCTGTTTTTT | CAAGRGNTGELFF
TRBJ2-3 | few | TRBD1 | TRBV29-1 | TGCAGCGTTCGACAGGGAACTAGCACAGATACGCAGTATTTT | CSVRQGTSTDTQYF
TRBJ2-7 | few | TRBD2 | TRBV19 | TGTGCCAGTAGTCCTGGGACTAAAGCGGGCGAGCAGTACTTC | CASSPGTKAGEQYF
TRBJ2-7 | NA | TRBD1 | TRBV24-1 | TGTGCCACCAGTGAGTCGGGACAGGGGGCGGGCGAGCAGTACTTC | CATSESGQGAGEQYF
TRBJ2-6 | many | NA | TRBV7-2 | TGTGCCAGCAGCTTAGACAGTAGGTCCAACGTCCTGACTTTC | CASSLDSRSNVLTF
TRBJ2-5 | few | NA | TRBV4-1 | TGCGCCAGCAGCCAATCAGATAGCAGGGAGACCCAGTACTTC | CASSQSDSRETQYF
TRBJ1-2 | NA | TRBD1 | TRBV7-4 | TGTGCCAGCAGCAATTCCGGGACAGCGATTGGCTACACCTTC | CASSNSGTAIGYTF
TRBJ1-4 | many | NA | TRBV7-2 | TGTGCCAGCAGCTCAAAGGGGGCAACTAATGAAAAACTGTTTTTT | CASSSKGATNEKLFF
TRBJ2-5 | few | NA | TRBV7-9 | TGTGCCAGCAGCTTAGGGGGGAGTAAGGAGACCCAGTACTTC | CASSLGGSKETQYF
TRBJ1-2 | many | NA | TRBV12-3/TRBV12-4 | TGTGCCAGCAGTTTAGCGCTCGAGACAGCCGGCTACACCTTC | CASSLALETAGYTF
TRBJ2-1 | NA | NA | TRBV5-6 | TGTGCCAGCAGCTTGCGAGGGCAAAGTCCGCAGTTCTTC | CASSLRGQSPQFF
TRBJ1-2 | few | NA | TRBV20-1 | TGCAGTGCTAGAGATGCGAGGGGCTCCTTATATGGCTACACCTTC | CSARDARGSLYGYTF
TRBJ1-1 | NA | NA | TRBV11-2 | TGTGCCAGCAGCTTTTCAGTTCCGAACACTGAAGCTTTCTTT | CASSFSVPNTEAFF
TRBJ2-3 | NA | NA | TRBV20-1 | TGCAGTGCTAGAGATTATACGGAATACACAGATACGCAGTATTTT | CSARDYTEYTDTQYF
TRBJ2-7 | NA | TRBD2 | TRBV29-1 | TGCAGCGTCGGGGGTAGCGGGAGGTCGGTCGAGCAGTACTTC | CSVGGSGRSVEQYF
TRBJ2-1 | NA | NA | TRBV20-1 | TGCAGTGCTAGAGACCCCATGGAGGATGAGCAGTTCTTC | CSARDPMEDEQFF
TRBJ2-5 | NA | NA | TRBV6-6 | TGTGCCAGCAGTACTCCAGGGCAGGGGGGACAGACCCAGTACTTC | CASSTPGQGGQTQYF
TRBJ1-2 | NA | TRBD1 | TRBV4-2 | TGTGCCAGCAGCCCCAAGGACAGGAGCCTTAACTATGGCTACACCTTC | CASSPKDRSLNYGYTF
TRBJ1-2 | many | NA | TRBV20-1 | TGCAGTGCCTGGCGGGGCAACTATGGCTACACCTTC | CSAWRGNYGYTF
TRBJ1-4 | many | TRBD1 | TRBV7-8 | TGTGCCAGCAGCAAGGACAGGGGGGGGGGCGATGAAAAACTGTTTTTT | CASSKDRGGGDEKLFF
TRBJ2-2 | once | NA | TRBV7-7 | TGTGCTTTGGGATTCGGTAACACCGGGGAGCTGTTTTTT | CALGFGNTGELFF
TRBJ1-4 | NA | TRBD1 | TRBV7-9 | TGTGCCAGCAGCACTGACAGGGGGCGCTCTGAAAAACTGTTTTTT | CASSTDRGRSEKLFF